This entry features one T cell receptor (beta chain) sequence. The target of this receptor is not known. No much larger clonotype is one base removed from it; base qualities were not supplied. Each PCR received spiked-in synthetic TCR analog templates so that absolute template abundance could be estimated from read counts. TCRbeta CDR3 regions were amplified from genomic DNA with bias-controlled V and J gene primers using the immunoSEQ assay. Rearranged TCRbeta segments were sequenced at approximately 20X coverage. Regarding the original processing steps: Clustering was used to correct sequencing errors, and CDR3s were annotated against IMGT to assign V, D and J genes. Downstream analyses used only productive TCRbeta rearrangements, leaving out any out-of-frame or stop-codon sequences. To compute clonality, Shannon entropy was normalized by the log of the number of unique productive sequences and then subtracted from one. Clones differing between time points or between blood and tumor were identified by Fisher's exact test with Benjamini-Hochberg correction at adjusted p below 0.01. TCRdb limited this immuneACCESS table to in-frame rearrangements with V and J called. A share of clones is missing; checked studies link under half to unresolved V genes, and the rest is unexplained. V, J and clone size are those of that table, while D and trimming were read from the DNA. A total of roughly 52,000 clones appear in this sample, approximately 79% of them only once. About 10% of the sample comes from the top ten.

This entry comes from a study of PD-L1 blockade in urothelial cancer (dated by TCRdb to about 2017). Regarding the study in general: Therapy was started in the mid-2010s for all patients, and atezolizumab 1,200 mg was administered intravenously every 3 weeks. About nine tenths of the roughly 30 patients were males with bladder-origin urothelial cancer, and about 65% of the roughly 30 reported a prior smoking history. An ECOG performance status of 0 or 1 was recorded for the patients, and 0 to 3 prior chemotherapy regimens had been received by the patients. Blood samples were analyzed at two time points: 3 weeks after treatment start (second dose) and 6 weeks after treatment start. Blood samples yielded a median of approximately 150,000 T cells and more than 80,000 unique TCRs, with median clonality 0.080. The study, an exploratory multi-omic analysis, examined somatic, immune and clinical correlates of response to PD-L1 blockade with atezolizumab in urothelial cancer. TCR sequencing covered pretreatment tumor samples and matched, serially collected peripheral blood taken before and after atezolizumab treatment. Durable clinical benefit was defined as progression-free survival longer than 6 months, and TCR features were also tested against progression-free and overall survival. Whole exome sequencing and RNA sequencing of pretreatment tumors were performed alongside TCR sequencing in the same patients. Nine patients reached durable clinical benefit, while about 19 patients did not. Pretreatment blood TCR-seq was available for under 35 patients, at least one posttreatment blood collection was obtained for some 24 patients, and tumor TCR-seq was available for some 24 patients.

From a lookup of the germline V gene, CDR1 and CDR2 are MNHNS and SASEGT. V drops 2 bases and J drops 11 bases, leaving 16 bases in between. CDR3 length: 14 amino acids, cysteine to phenylalanine. The read is trimmed to its CDR3 DNA, 42 bases read in frame from base 1. The time point label, read with the paper, signifies: pretreatment peripheral blood. A total of approximately 27 patients with locally advanced or metastatic urothelial carcinoma, treated at Memorial Sloan Kettering on a trial protocol, made up the cohort. Peripheral blood mononuclear cells were collected pretreatment and during treatment, with between 1 and 8 total time points per patient. The Qiagen DNeasy Blood extraction kit was used to purify genomic DNA from total PBMCs and from tumor samples. PBMCs were collected pretreatment and during treatment, and were isolated and stored as previously described. Summary of the overall study and its limitations: A pretreatment peripheral blood TCR clonality below the median was linked to improved progression-free and overall survival. Patients with durable benefit showed greater expansion of tumor-associated TCR clones in peripheral blood 3 weeks after starting treatment (n = 22, p = 0.022). Because of the small sample size (n ≈ 29) and the many exploratory analyses performed, the results are intended to be regarded as hypothesis-generating.

The TCR sequence derives from a man aged 70 or older with urothelial cancer. The chain uses TRBV6-1 and TRBJ2-1; possibly the D gene is TRBD1, per 5 matching bases. The sequencing used PBMCs, collected around atezolizumab (anti-PD-L1) treatment. Here the CDR3 is given as CASSESPKRGKQFF. The DNA is TGTGCCAGCAGTGAAAGCCCCAAAAGGGGAAAGCAGTTCTTC.